This T cell receptor (beta chain) was sequenced for a study of blood T cell repertoires in COVID-19. On the study more broadly: Samples of COVID-19 (acute and convalescent) were obtained from the United States, Italy and Spain. Sample material is recorded as cDNA or gDNA derived from T cells, B-cell-depleted T cells, or PBMCs.

The germline V gene has CDR1 LNHDA and CDR2 SQIVND (reference sequence). The trim removed 7 bases at V and 5 bases at J, leaving 6 bases unmatched. The CDR3 length is 14 residues. In the source study's methods: Counts of nucleated cells, estimated from reference gene primer amplification, were obtained. Clones were read by immunoSEQ multiplex PCR, and TCRdb kept only the in-frame ones, dropping some. Clone size and V and J calls were adopted from that table, with D and trimming inferred from the DNA. In the table there are about 86,000 clones, more than 75% of which are singletons. The receptor was derived from a human donor in a cohort sampled during active COVID-19. The sequencing sample was made of peripheral blood. The chain links TRBV19 to TRBJ2-3; TRBD1 matches at 10 bases. The CDR3 is CASKGTGVLDTQYF. DNA for the CDR3: TGTGCCAGTAAGGGGACAGGGGTATTAGATACGCAGTATTTT.